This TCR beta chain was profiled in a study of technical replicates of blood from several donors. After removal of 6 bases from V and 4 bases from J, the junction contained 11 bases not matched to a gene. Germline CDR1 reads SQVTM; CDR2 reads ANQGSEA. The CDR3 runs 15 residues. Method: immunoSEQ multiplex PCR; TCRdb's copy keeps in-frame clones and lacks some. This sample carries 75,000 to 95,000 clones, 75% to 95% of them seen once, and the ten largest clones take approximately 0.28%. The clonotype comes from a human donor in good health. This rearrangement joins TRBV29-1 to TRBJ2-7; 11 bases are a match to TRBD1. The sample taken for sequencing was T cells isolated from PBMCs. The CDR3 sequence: CSVGGTGGSLYEQYF. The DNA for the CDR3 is TGCAGCGTCGGAGGGACAGGGGGTAGCTTGTACGAGCAGTACTTC.